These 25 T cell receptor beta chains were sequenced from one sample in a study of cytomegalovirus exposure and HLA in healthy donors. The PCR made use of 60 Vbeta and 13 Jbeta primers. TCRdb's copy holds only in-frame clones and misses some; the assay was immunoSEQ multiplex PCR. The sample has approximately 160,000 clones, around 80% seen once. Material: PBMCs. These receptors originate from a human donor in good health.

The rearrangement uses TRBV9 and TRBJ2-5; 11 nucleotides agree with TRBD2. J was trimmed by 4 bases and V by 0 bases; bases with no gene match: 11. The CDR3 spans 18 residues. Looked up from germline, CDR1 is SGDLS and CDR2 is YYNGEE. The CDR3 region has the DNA TGTGCCAGCAGCGTAGATATAGCGGGGGGGCCTTTTCGAGAGACCCAGTACTTC. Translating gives CASSVDIAGGPFRETQYF.

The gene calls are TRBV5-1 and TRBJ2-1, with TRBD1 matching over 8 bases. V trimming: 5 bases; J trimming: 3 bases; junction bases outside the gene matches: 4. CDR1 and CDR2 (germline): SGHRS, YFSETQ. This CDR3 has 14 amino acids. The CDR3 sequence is CASRRTGLYNEQFF. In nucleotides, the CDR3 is TGCGCCAGCAGAAGGACAGGGCTCTACAATGAGCAGTTCTTC. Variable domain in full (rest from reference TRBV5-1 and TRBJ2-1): KAGVTQTPRYLIKTRGQQVTLSCSPISGHRSVSWYQQTPGQGLQFLFEYFSETQRNKGNFPGRFSGRQFSNSRSEMNVSTLELGDSALYLCASRRTGLYNEQFFGPGTRLTVL.

The CDR3 reads CASSLGQGPTEAFF. The DNA for the CDR3 is TGTGCCAGCAGCTTAGGGCAGGGTCCGACTGAAGCTTTCTTT. The chain joins TRBV11-3 to TRBJ1-1; perhaps TRBD1 as D (5 bases). Trimming removed 1 base at V and 5 bases at J, with 11 bases between. Germline CDR1 is SGHNT and CDR2 is YENEEA. The CDR3 has 14 residues. Full variable domain (outside the CDR3, taken from reference TRBV11-3 and TRBJ1-1): EAGVVQSPRYKIIEKKQPVAFWCNPISGHNTLYWYLQNLGQGPELLIRYENEEAVDDSQLPKDRFSAERLKGVDSTLKIQPAELGDSAVYLCASSLGQGPTEAFFGQGTRLTVV.

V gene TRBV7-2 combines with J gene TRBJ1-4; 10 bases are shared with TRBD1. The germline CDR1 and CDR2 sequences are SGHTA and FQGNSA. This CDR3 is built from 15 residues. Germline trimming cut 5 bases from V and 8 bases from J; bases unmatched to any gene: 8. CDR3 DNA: TGTGCCAGCAGCACCCGGGACAGGGGCGGCGAAAAACTGTTTTTT. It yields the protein CASSTRDRGGEKLFF.

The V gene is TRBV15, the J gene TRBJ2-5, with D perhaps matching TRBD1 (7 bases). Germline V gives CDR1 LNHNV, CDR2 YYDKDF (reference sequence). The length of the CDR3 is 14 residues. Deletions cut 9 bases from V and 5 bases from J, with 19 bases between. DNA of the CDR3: TGTGCCACTTCACGTTCAGGGGGGAGGGAGACCCAGTACTTC. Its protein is CATSRSGGRETQYF.

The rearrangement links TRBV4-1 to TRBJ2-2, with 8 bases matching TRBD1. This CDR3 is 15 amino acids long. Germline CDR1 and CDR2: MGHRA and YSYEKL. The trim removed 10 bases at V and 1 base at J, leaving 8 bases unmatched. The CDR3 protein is CANDTGTGNTGELFF. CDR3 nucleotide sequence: TGCGCCAACGATACCGGGACAGGGAACACCGGGGAGCTGTTTTTT.

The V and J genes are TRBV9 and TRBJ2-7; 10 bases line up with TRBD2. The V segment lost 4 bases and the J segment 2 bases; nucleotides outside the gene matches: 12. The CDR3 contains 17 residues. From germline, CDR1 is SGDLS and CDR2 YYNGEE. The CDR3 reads CASSSRLQRGGTYEQYF. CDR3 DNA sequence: TGTGCCAGCAGCTCCCGTTTACAGCGGGGGGGGACCTACGAGCAGTACTTC.

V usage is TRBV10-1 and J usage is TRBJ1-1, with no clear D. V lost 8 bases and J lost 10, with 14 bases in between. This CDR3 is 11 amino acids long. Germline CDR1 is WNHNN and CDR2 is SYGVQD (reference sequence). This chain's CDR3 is CASGTGSPAFF. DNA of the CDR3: TGCGCCAGCGGAACGGGATCACCAGCTTTCTTT.

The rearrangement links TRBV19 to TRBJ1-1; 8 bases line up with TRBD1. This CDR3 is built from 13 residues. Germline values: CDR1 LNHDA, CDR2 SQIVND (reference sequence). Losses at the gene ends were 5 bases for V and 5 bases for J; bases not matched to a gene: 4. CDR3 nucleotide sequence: TGTGCCAGTAGTGCGCAGGGGGCAACTGAAGCTTTCTTT. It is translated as CASSAQGATEAFF.

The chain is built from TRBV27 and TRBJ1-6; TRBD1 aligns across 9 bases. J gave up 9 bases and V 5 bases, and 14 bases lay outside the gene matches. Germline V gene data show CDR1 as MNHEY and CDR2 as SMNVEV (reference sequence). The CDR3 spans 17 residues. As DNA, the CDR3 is TGTGCCAGCAGTCCCCCCCAGGACAGGGGTTTTGTTTCACCCCTCCACTTT. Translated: CASSPPQDRGFVSPLHF.

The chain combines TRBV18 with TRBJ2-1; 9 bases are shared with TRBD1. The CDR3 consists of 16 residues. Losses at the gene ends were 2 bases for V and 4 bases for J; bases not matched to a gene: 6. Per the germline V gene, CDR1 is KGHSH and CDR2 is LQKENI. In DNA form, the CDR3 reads TGTGCCAGCTCACCAGAGGGGACAGGGCTATACAATGAGCAGTTCTTC. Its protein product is CASSPEGTGLYNEQFF.

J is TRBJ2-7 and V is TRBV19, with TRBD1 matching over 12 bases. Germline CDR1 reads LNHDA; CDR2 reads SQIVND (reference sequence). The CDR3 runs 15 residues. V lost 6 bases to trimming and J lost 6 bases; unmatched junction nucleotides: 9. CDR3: CASSPTGDRGLEQYF. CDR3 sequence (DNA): TGTGCCAGTAGCCCGACAGGGGACAGGGGGCTCGAGCAGTACTTC.

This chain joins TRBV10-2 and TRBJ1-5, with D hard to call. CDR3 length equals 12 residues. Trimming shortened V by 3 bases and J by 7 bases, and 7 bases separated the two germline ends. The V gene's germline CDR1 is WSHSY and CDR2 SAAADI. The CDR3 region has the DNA TGCGCCAGCAGTGACCCGGGGCAGCCCCAGCATTTT. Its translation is CASSDPGQPQHF.

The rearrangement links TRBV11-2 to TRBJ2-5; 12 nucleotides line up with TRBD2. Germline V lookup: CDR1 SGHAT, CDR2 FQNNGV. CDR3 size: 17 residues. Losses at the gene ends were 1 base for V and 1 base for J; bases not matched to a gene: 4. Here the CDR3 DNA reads TGTGCCAGCAGCTTAGGGACTAGCGGGGCCCTCCAAGAGACCCAGTACTTC. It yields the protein CASSLGTSGALQETQYF.

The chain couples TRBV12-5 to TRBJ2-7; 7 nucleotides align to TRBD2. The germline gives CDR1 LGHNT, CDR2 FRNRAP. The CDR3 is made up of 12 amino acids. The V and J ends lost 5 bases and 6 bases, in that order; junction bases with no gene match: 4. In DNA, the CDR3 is TGTGCTAGTGGTGGGACTATTCGCGAGCAGTACTTC. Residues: CASGGTIREQYF.

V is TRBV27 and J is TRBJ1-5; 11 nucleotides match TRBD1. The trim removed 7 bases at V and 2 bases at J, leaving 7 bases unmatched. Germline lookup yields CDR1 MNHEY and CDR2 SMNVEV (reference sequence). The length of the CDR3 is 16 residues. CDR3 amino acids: CASKPGTGGRNQPQHF. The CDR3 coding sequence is TGTGCCAGCAAACCAGGGACAGGGGGTCGCAATCAGCCCCAGCATTTT.

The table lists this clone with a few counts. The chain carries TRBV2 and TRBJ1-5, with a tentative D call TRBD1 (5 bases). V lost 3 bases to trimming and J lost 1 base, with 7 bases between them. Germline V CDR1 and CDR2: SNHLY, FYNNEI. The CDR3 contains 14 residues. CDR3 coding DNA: TGTGCCAGCAGTGACAGGGTGAGCAATCAGCCCCAGCATTTT. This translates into CASSDRVSNQPQHF.

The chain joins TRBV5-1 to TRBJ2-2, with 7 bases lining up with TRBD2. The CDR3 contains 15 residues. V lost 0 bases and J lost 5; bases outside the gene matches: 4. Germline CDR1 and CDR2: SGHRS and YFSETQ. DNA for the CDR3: TGCGCCAGCAGCTTGGCCCCTAGCGGAACCGGGGAGCTGTTTTTT. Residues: CASSLAPSGTGELFF.

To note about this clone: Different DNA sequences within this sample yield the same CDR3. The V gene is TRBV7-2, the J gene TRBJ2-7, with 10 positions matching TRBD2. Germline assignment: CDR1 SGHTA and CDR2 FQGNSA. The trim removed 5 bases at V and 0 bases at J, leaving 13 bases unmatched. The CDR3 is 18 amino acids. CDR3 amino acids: CASSPKILAGDPSYEQYF. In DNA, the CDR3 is TGTGCCAGCAGCCCTAAGATTCTAGCGGGGGACCCCTCCTACGAGCAGTACTTC.

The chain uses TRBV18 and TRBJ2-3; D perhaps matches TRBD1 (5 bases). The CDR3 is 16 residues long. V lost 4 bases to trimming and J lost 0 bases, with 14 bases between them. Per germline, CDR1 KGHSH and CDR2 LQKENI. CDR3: CASSQGWGLSTDTQYF. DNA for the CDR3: TGTGCCAGCTCACAGGGATGGGGCCTTAGCACAGATACGCAGTATTTT.

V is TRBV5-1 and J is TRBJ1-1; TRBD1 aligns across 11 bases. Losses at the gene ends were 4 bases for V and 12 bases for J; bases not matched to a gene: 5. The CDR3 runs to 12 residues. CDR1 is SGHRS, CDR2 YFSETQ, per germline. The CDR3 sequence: CASSADRGQSFF. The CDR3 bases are TGCGCCAGCAGCGCGGACAGGGGGCAGTCTTTCTTT.

The CDR3 DNA reads as TGTGCCAGCAAGGTAACCAGAGGTAGCAATCAGCCCCAGCATTTT. It yields the protein CASKVTRGSNQPQHF. The chain carries TRBV6-5 and TRBJ1-5; unclear D gene. The CDR3 sequence is 15 residues long. Trimming took off 7 bases at V and 0 bases at J, with 13 bases between the two ends. Germline CDR1 is MNHEY and CDR2 is SVGAGI.

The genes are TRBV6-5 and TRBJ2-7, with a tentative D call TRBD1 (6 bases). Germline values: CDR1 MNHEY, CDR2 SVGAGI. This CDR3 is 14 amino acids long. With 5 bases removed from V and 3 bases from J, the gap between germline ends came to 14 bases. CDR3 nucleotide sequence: TGTGCCAGCAGTCGGACAGCTTTAAACTACGAGCAGTACTTC. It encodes CASSRTALNYEQYF.

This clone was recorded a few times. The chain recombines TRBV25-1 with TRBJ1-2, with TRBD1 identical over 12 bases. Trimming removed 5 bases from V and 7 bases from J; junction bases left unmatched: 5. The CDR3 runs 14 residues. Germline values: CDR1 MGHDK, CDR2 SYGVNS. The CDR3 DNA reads TGTGCCAGCAGTCCAGGGACAGGGGGCTCTGGCTACACCTTC. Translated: CASSPGTGGSGYTF.

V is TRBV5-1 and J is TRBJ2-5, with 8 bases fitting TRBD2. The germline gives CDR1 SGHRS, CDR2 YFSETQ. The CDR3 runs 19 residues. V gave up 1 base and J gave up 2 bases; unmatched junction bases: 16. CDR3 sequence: CASSLTTSGSGAAQETQYF. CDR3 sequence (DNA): TGCGCCAGCAGCTTGACTACCTCGGGTAGCGGGGCCGCTCAAGAGACCCAGTACTTC.